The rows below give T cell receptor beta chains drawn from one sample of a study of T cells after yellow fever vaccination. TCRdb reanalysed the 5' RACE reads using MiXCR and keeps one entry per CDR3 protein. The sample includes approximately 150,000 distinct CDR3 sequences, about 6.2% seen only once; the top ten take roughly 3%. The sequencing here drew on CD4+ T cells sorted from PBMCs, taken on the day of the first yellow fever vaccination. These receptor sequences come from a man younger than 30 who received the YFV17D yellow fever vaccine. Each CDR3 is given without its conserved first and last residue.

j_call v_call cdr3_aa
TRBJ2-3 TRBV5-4 ASSQNPGLSTDTQY
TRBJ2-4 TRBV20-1 SAAPVLGGIQY
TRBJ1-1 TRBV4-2 ASSQGSGWVRDTEAF
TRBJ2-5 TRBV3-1 ACSWRGAPWETQY
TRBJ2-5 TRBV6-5 ASSYEPGGETQY
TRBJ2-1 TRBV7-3 ASNGGGIYNEQF
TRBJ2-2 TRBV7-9 ASSFPGHWNTGELF
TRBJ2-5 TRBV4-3 ASSQDTSGGPQTQY
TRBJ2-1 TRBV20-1 SAREQGTYNEQF
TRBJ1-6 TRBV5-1 ASSLESPGQGIRGLYNSPLH
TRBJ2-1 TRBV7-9 ASSPTAGGLGEQF
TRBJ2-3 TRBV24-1 ATSNLLFRLPNRGLIDTQY
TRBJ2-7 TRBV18 ASSPPGTVKTYEQY
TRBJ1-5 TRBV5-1 ASSPEGHNQPQH
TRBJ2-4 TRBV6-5 ASSYSLDRSKNIQY
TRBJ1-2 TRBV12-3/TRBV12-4 ASRFRDRPYGYT
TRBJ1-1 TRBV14 ASSLLRNTEAF
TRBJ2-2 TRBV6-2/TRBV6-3 ASNPRGRLGNTGELF
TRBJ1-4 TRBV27 ASSPRNRGENEKLF
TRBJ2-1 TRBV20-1 SASPCGWKF
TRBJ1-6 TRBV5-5 ASSRQGALNSPLH
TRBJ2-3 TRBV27 ASSSPTVDTQY
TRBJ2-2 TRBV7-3 ASSPRGGLNTGELF
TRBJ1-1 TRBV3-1 ASTQEQNTEAF
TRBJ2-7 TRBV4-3 ASSPLPRLAESYEQY
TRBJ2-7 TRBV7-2 ASSLAGTGVYEQY
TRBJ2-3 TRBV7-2 ASRLAGATDTQY
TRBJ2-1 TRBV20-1 SARMTSGSNEQF
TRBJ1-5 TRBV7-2 ASSPDRANQPQH
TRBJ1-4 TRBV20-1 SATRGATNEKLF
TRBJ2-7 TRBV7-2 ASSSGGAAQY
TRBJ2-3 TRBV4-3 ASSRAHLAASTDTQY
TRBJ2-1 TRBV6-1 ASRPGLGVSNEQF
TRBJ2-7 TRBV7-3 ASSWTPGGEQY
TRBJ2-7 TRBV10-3 AITVGETGYEQY
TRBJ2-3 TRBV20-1 SARDPAIDTQY
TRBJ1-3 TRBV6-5 ASSHQNTIY
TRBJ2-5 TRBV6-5 ASSYYQGETQY
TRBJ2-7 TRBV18 ASSPRGLPYEQY
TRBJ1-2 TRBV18 ASSPGQGGYT
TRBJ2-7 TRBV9 ASSVTPGPYEQY
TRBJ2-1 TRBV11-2 ASSLGRYNEQF
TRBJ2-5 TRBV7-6 ASSPRGQVETQY
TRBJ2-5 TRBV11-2 ASSGQTRLAGYQETQY
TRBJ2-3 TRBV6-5 ASSSSGESTDTQY
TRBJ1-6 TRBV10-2 ASSADSLTLH
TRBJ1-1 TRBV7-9 ASSRMGMTGNTEAF
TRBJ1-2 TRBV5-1 ASSLDSPNYGYT
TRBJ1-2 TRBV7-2 ASSLANGGYGYT